This T cell receptor beta chain was found in a study of T-cell memory formation after mild COVID-19 (dated by TCRdb to about 2021). A note on the overall study: TCR sequence clusters from the two donors were largely donor specific. Longitudinal TCRalpha and TCRbeta repertoire sequencing tracked T-cell clones expanding and contracting after mild COVID-19 in two donors. Two young, previously healthy adult volunteers, one female and one male, were included in the cohort. The paper as a whole reports these results and caveats: Whether the second-wave clones peaking on day 37 were SARS-CoV-2 specific was not confirmed. The detection of some responding clones in pre-infection memory suggests that pre-existing cross-reactive memory T cells joined the SARS-CoV-2 response. Contracting CD4+ clones were located mainly in the CM and EM memory subsets, whereas CD8+ clones were found to be enriched in EMRA. The study included only a couple of mild cases, and larger cohorts that include severe cases with pre-infection samples were judged to be necessary. Clones that contracted from day 15 to 85 showed balanced CD4/CD8 phenotypes, whereas a second wave of clones that expanded from day 15 to 37 leaned towards CD4+.

Ficoll-Paque density gradient centrifugation was the method used to isolate PBMCs. TCRdb names Illumina NovaSeq 6000 as the instrument used. cDNA libraries for TCRalpha and TCRbeta were prepared by 5'RACE using constant-segment primers, with sample barcodes and unique molecular identifiers added. Trizol reagent was used to extract RNA from every sample. Amplification of the libraries took two PCR steps, and the second step added a second sample barcode plus Illumina TruSeq adapters. Sequencing of libraries was performed on an Illumina NovaSeq with 2 x 150 bp paired-end reads. The source study handled its data this way. With migec v1.2.7, reads were demultiplexed and then collapsed into UMI-guided consensus sequences. With mixcr v2.1.11, UMI consensuses were aligned to TRA and TRB V and J templates and assembled into clonotypes. Clonotypes were classified as expanded or contracted when called significant by both edgeR and NoisET, with noise models trained on biological replicates. For edgeR calls, a false discovery rate-adjusted p below 0.01 and a log2 fold-change threshold of 1 were applied. As an exploratory analysis of dynamics, max-normalized trajectories of the 1000 most abundant clonotypes were examined with PCA combined with hierarchical clustering. Separately sequenced CD4+ and CD8+ repertoires were used to assign a CD4 or CD8 phenotype to each responding clone. The raw public data were reprocessed by TCRdb itself: fastp quality trimming at Q25, MiXCR clonotype calling, in-frame beta chains only. All rows with the same CDR3 protein become a single entry with the most common DNA and genes. Here the V and J calls rest on TCRdb's processing, not on the authors' analysis. The sample table records about 320,000 distinct CDR3 sequences; roughly an eighth of these occur just once. Clones ranked in the top ten supply roughly 21% of the sample.

CDR1 and CDR2 (SGHRS, YFSETQ) derive from the germline V gene. The cysteine opens and the phenylalanine closes a CDR3 of 15 amino acids. Left in the record is the CDR3 DNA by itself, 45 bases read in frame from the first base. V and J are truncated by 0 bases and 0 bases respectively, leaving an intervening sequence of 6 bases. This clonotype was picked up many times. Its antigen is still unknown. Per-base quality was not reported, and no clone a single base away is much larger than it. The sample comprised PBMCs or a T cell subset sorted from them (not recorded which). This receptor was obtained from a man aged 18 to 30 who had mild COVID-19 (a few samples of this study predate the infection). The sample titles of this study are shuffled in the database, so cell type and time point are left out; the donor was told from shared clones. The chain joins TRBV5-1 to TRBJ1-4; the D gene remains uncertain. The CDR3 region reads CASSLVGTTNEKLFF. The DNA sequence is TGCGCCAGCAGCTTGGTCGGGACAACTAATGAAAAACTGTTTTTT.